These 14 T cell receptor beta chains came from one sample sequenced in a study of vaccination and CD4 T cells after COVID-19. Cultured CD4+ T cell DNA was sequenced using the Oncomine TCR Beta short-read assay. CD4+ T cells were cultured, and genomic DNA was extracted from them. MiXCR, applied by TCRdb to the PCR reads, yields one record per CDR3 protein. This sample has roughly 10,000 distinct CDR3 sequences, with around 26% found just once. The antigens for these receptors are not known. The sample's treatment: roughly 10-day PBMC culture with coronavirus spike peptide pools or control peptides (ViraFEST assay). One should note that the unexposed donor's CD4+ T cells were collected before the COVID-19 pandemic (2011-2018). Source material: CD4+ T cells from blood, cultured in vitro. Every receptor here comes from a human donor in good health.

In this sample, this clonotype turned up a few times. The chain is built from TRBV18 and TRBJ1-2, with 8 bases fitting TRBD1. This CDR3 spans 15 amino acids. The germline gives CDR1 KGHSH, CDR2 LQKENI. V gave up 3 bases and J gave up 3 bases; unmatched junction bases: 6. In DNA, the CDR3 is TGTGCCAGCTCACCGCTTCCAGGGGGCGACTATGGCTACACCTTC. Its translation: CASSPLPGGDYGYTF.

This clonotype was seen more than once but under ten times. This chain connects TRBV28 to TRBJ1-1; D is ambiguous. Trimming took off 4 bases at V and 9 bases at J, with 12 bases between the two ends. Germline CDR1 MDHEN, CDR2 SYDVKM. This CDR3 is built from 12 residues. The CDR3 DNA reads as TGTGCCAGCAGTTCCGGGCGACAAAAAGCTTTCTTT. Its translation is CASSSGRQKAFF.

This clonotype is classed as medium-sized (0.01 to 0.1%). This sequence joins TRBV7-9 and TRBJ1-5; no clear D gene. CDR1 and CDR2 (germline): SEHNR, FQNEAQ (reference sequence). V lost 5 bases, J lost 4 bases, and 9 bases lay in between. This CDR3 spans 13 amino acids. The CDR3 here is CASSDIPNQPQHF. The DNA of the CDR3 is TGTGCCAGCAGCGACATACCAAATCAGCCCCAGCATTTT. The full variable domain, completed using reference TRBV7-9 and TRBJ1-5, is DTGVSQNPRHKITKRGQNVTFRCDPISEHNRLYWYRQTLGQGPEFLTYFQNEAQLEKSRLLSDRFSAERPKGSFSTLEIQRTEQGDSAMYLCASSDIPNQPQHFGDGTRLSIL.

This clonotype has only a few counts. J is TRBJ1-1 and V is TRBV20-1; a weak D match, TRBD1 (6 bases). The length of the CDR3 is 14 residues. V lost 2 bases, J lost 5 bases, and 15 bases lay in between. Germline V gives CDR1 DFQATT, CDR2 SNEGSKA (reference sequence). The CDR3, as DNA: TGCAGTGCTAGACATACAGGGAGTGGGACTGAAGCTTTCTTT. Translation: CSARHTGSGTEAFF.

V usage is TRBV19 and J usage is TRBJ1-5; no reliable D call. V was cut by 3 bases and J by 4 bases, with 13 bases left in between. This CDR3 has 15 residues. CDR1 is LNHDA, CDR2 SQIVND, per germline (reference sequence). CDR3 sequence (DNA): TGTGCCAGTAGTATGGAGGAGAGGGTTAATCAGCCCCAGCATTTT. Translation gives CASSMEERVNQPQHF. Supplemented by reference TRBV19 and TRBJ1-5, the full variable domain reads DGGITQSPKYLFRKEGQNVTLSCEQNLNHDAMYWYRQDPGQGLRLIYYSQIVNDFQKGDIAEGYSVSREKKESFPLTVTSAQKNPTAFYLCASSMEERVNQPQHFGDGTRLSIL.

The gene calls are TRBV4-2 and TRBJ1-6, with 10 bases that match TRBD1. Germline V gives CDR1 LGHNA, CDR2 YNFKEQ. J gave up 9 bases and V 4 bases, and 6 bases lay outside the gene matches. The CDR3 spans 15 residues. As DNA, the CDR3 is TGTGCCAGCAGCCGGGACAGGGGAAGGAGTTCACCCCTCCACTTT. It specifies CASSRDRGRSSPLHF.

By share of the sample, this clonotype is medium-sized. The rearrangement links TRBV10-3 to TRBJ1-2; 8 bases fit TRBD1. V lost 6 bases, J lost 0 bases, and 0 bases stayed unmatched. Germline-derived CDR1 and CDR2 are ENHRY and SYGVKD. The CDR3 is made up of 13 amino acids. The DNA for the CDR3 is TGTGCCATCAGGGACAGGGCTAACTATGGCTACACCTTC. Its translation is CAIRDRANYGYTF.

The chain recombines TRBV5-1 with TRBJ1-1; D is unresolved. The germline V gene encodes CDR1 SGHRS and CDR2 YFSETQ. V lost 0 bases to trimming and J lost 10 bases, with 13 bases between them. The CDR3 spans 13 residues. The CDR3 loop is CASSLGPNNGAFF. The CDR3, as DNA: TGCGCCAGCAGCTTGGGACCTAACAACGGAGCTTTCTTT.

Only a few counts were recorded for this clonotype. The V call is TRBV4-1, the J call TRBJ1-3; D gene uncertain. The CDR3 totals 14 residues. Trimming cost V 1 base and J 9 bases, with 13 bases left between them. Germline-derived CDR1 and CDR2 are MGHRA and YSYEKL. CDR3 in amino acids: CASSQVQAVRTIYF. Written as DNA, the CDR3 is TGCGCCAGCAGCCAAGTACAAGCTGTCCGCACCATATATTTT.

This clonotype was detected only a few times. The rearrangement joins TRBV20-1 to TRBJ2-5; 8 bases map to TRBD2. Looked up from germline, CDR1 is DFQATT and CDR2 is SNEGSKA (reference sequence). The CDR3 totals 16 residues. The V and J ends lost 3 bases and 5 bases, in that order; junction bases with no gene match: 14. The CDR3 sequence: CSASGSGSGLVETQYF. The CDR3 nucleotides read TGCAGTGCTAGTGGGAGCGGGAGTGGCTTGGTTGAGACCCAGTACTTC.

This clonotype occurred a few times. This sequence joins TRBV29-1 and TRBJ2-3; D is unclear. The length of the CDR3 is 13 residues. Germline V gene data show CDR1 as SQVTM and CDR2 as ANQGSEA. The germline V and J ends were trimmed by 0 bases and 4 bases, with 8 bases remaining between them. For the CDR3, the DNA is TGCAGCGTTGAAGATCTTAGGGCAGATACGCAGTATTTT. Translated: CSVEDLRADTQYF.

There are a few counts of this clonotype. CDR3 loop: CASSFGGSGGELFF. The CDR3 DNA is TGTGCCAGCAGCTTTGGCGGGAGCGGCGGGGAGCTGTTTTTT. This chain uses TRBV7-2 with TRBJ2-2; TRBD2 matches at 7 bases. CDR1 SGHTA and CDR2 FQGNSA come from the germline V gene. This CDR3 has 14 amino acids. Trimming took 3 bases from V and 7 from J; bases not matched to a gene: 5.

The V and J genes are TRBV5-1 and TRBJ2-2, with D tentatively TRBD2 (6 bases). The CDR3 length is 15 residues. Germline V CDR1 and CDR2: SGHRS, YFSETQ. The germline V and J ends were trimmed by 3 bases and 5 bases, with 14 bases remaining between them. The CDR3 is CASSYSGGGTGELFF. The CDR3 nucleotides are TGCGCCAGCAGCTATAGCGGAGGTGGGACCGGGGAGCTGTTTTTT.

This clonotype was counted between two and nine times. The rearrangement uses TRBV19 and TRBJ2-3, with TRBD1 matching 7 bases. CDR1 is LNHDA and CDR2 is SQIVND in the germline V gene (reference sequence). The CDR3 totals 17 residues. Unmatched junction bases numbered 13, after V lost 6 bases and J lost 1 base. The chain's CDR3 is CASSDFRGHRGTDTQYF. The CDR3 region has the DNA TGTGCCAGTAGCGATTTTAGGGGGCACCGGGGCACAGATACGCAGTATTTT.